The subject of this entry is one T cell receptor beta chain. As yet, its antigen is unknown. The protocol was immunoSEQ multiplex PCR, while the TCRdb copy is restricted to in-frame clones and leaves out a portion. This repertoire shows 95,000 to 150,000 clones, about 92% found once; its top ten account for around 5.1%. The data derive from a study of T cell responses to AZD1222 COVID-19 vaccine. Second-dose intervals of approximately 4 or approximately 12 weeks were pooled. Study observations and caveats: Only a handful of AZD1222 recipients were seropositive at baseline. Donors in the cohort were predominantly white British and more often female, and clonal diversity was possibly underestimated. Spike-wide vaccine-associated CD4 TCRs dominated at 160-218 and 743-854.

Trimming removed 5 bases at V and 5 bases at J, with 12 bases between. Germline V CDR1 and CDR2: SGHAT, FQNNGV. The CDR3 loop spans 14 amino acids. This clonotype originated in an adult who received the AZD1222 COVID-19 vaccine. This sequence joins TRBV11-2 and TRBJ1-4, with TRBD1 as a possible D gene (5 bases). This specimen was peripheral blood, taken 28 days after the second AZD1222 dose. The CDR3 bases are TGTGCCAGCAGCCGTGGGACTGAGAATGAAAAACTGTTTTTT. Amino acids: CASSRGTENEKLFF. Filled out from reference TRBV11-2 and TRBJ1-4, the complete variable domain reads EAGVAQSPRYKIIEKRQSVAFWCNPISGHATLYWYQQILGQGPKLLIQFQNNGVVDDSQLPKDRFSAERLKGVDSTLKIQPAKLEDSAVYLCASSRGTENEKLFFGSGTQLSVL.